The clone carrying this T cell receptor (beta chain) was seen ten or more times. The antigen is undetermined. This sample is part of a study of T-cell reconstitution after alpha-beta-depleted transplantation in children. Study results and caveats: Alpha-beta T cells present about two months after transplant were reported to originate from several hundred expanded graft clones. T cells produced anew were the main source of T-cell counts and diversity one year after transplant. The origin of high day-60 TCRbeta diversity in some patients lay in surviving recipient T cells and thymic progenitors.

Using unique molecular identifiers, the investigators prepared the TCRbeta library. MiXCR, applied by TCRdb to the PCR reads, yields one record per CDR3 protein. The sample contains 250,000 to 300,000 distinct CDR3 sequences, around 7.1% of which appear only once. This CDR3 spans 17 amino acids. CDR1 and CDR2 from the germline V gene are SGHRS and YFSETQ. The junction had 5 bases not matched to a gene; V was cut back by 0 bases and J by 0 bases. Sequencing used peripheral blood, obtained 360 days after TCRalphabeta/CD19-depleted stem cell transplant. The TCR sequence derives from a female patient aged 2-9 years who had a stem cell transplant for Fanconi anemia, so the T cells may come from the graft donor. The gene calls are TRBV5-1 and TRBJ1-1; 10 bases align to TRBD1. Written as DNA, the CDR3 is TGCGCCAGCAGCTTGGAGGGACAGGGGTCGGTGAACACTGAAGCTTTCTTT. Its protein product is CASSLEGQGSVNTEAFF.